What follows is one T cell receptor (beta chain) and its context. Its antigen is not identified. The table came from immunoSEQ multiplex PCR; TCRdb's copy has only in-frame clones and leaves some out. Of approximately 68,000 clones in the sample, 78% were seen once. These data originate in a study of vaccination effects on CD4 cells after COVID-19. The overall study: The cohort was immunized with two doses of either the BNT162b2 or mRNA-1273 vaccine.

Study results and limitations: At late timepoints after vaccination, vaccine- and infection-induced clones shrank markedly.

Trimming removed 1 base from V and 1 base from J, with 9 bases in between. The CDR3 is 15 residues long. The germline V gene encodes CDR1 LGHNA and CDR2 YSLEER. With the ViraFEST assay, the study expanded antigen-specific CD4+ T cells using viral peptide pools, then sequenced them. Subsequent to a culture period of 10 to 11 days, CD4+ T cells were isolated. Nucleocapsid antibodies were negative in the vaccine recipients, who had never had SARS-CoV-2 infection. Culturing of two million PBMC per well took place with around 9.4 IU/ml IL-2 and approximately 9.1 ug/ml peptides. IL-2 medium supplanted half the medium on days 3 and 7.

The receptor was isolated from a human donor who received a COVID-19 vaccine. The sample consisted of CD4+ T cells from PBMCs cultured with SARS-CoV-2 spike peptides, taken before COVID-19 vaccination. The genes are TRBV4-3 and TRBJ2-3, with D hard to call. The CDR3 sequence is CASSQGPQGTDTQYF. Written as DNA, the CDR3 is TGCGCCAGCAGCCAAGGGCCTCAGGGCACAGATACGCAGTATTTT.